The 13 T cell receptor beta chains presented below share a single source sample, sequenced in a study of vaccination and CD4 T cells after COVID-19. Sample treatment: approximately nine-day PBMC culture with coronavirus spike peptide pools or control peptides (ViraFEST assay). CD4+ T cells of the unexposed donor were collected before the COVID-19 pandemic (2011-2018). No antigens are known for them. Sequencing of DNA taken from cultured CD4+ T cells relied on the Oncomine TCR Beta short-read assay. TCRdb reprocessed the PCR reads via MiXCR and lists one record per CDR3 protein. The sample lists several thousand distinct CDR3 sequences, approximately 42% occurring once. Sequenced sample: CD4+ T cells from blood, cultured in vitro. These receptors originate from a human donor in good health.

This clonotype is judged medium-sized. This chain uses TRBV5-4 with TRBJ1-2, with TRBD1 matching over 8 bases. V lost 5 bases and J lost 8; bases outside the gene matches: 11. CDR3 length: 14 amino acids. Germline CDR1 reads SGHNT; CDR2 reads YYREEE (reference sequence). CDR3 residues: CASSEFRGLTGYTF. DNA for the CDR3: TGTGCCAGCAGTGAATTCAGGGGGCTCACGGGCTACACCTTC.

This clonotype was detected only a few times. The CDR3 coding sequence is TGTGCCAGCAGTGAAGCGACACGGGGGTCCAAAAACATTCAGTACTTC. This codes for CASSEATRGSKNIQYF. The chain couples TRBV6-1 to TRBJ2-4, with D possibly being TRBD2 (6 bases). This CDR3 has 16 residues. Germline CDR1 is MNHNS and CDR2 is SASEGT. Trimming took 0 bases from V and 2 from J, leaving 11 bases between them.

V gene TRBV27 combines with J gene TRBJ1-5; D is unresolved. The CDR3 runs to 10 residues. Germline CDR1 is MNHEY and CDR2 is SMNVEV (reference sequence). The CDR3 region is CGTRGQPQHF. CDR3 coding DNA: TGTGGGACCAGAGGACAGCCCCAGCATTTT.

This clonotype was detected a few times. The chain recombines TRBV6-5 with TRBJ2-5; D ambiguous. V lost 0 bases to trimming and J lost 5 bases, with 10 bases between them. CDR1 and CDR2 (germline): MNHEY, SVGAGI. This CDR3 region has 14 residues. CDR3 DNA sequence: TGTGCCAGCAGTTACTCGGGTAGCCCGGAGACCCAGTACTTC. Protein product: CASSYSGSPETQYF.

The chain joins TRBV20-1 to TRBJ1-2; D is ambiguous. The CDR3 runs 12 residues. V was shortened by 6 bases and J by 1 base, with 9 bases between the two germline ends. Per the germline V gene, CDR1 is DFQATT and CDR2 is SNEGSKA (reference sequence). The CDR3 coding sequence is TGCAGTGCCTGTTCAGATAACTATGGCTACACCTTC. Translation: CSACSDNYGYTF.

The chain carries TRBV10-2 and TRBJ1-1; D gene ambiguous. CDR1 is WSHSY, CDR2 SAAADI, per germline. CDR3 length: 13 amino acids. The V end was cut by 3 bases, the J end by 4 bases, with 9 bases between. The CDR3 bases are TGCGCCAGCAGTGAATCCGGGATCACTGAAGCTTTCTTT. It specifies CASSESGITEAFF.

This clonotype came up a few times. This rearrangement joins TRBV6-1 to TRBJ1-5; D not certain. This CDR3 is 14 amino acids long. Trimming took off 7 bases at V and 7 bases at J, with 17 bases between the two ends. CDR1 and CDR2 (germline): MNHNS, SASEGT. CDR3 residues: CASTTLGQVQPQHF. CDR3 nucleotides: TGTGCCAGCACCACCCTAGGGCAGGTCCAGCCCCAGCATTTT.

There are a few counts of this clonotype. V and J are TRBV20-1 and TRBJ2-7; 8 nucleotides agree with TRBD2. V lost 5 bases and J lost 0; bases outside the gene matches: 3. The CDR3 length is 13 residues. The germline V gene encodes CDR1 DFQATT and CDR2 SNEGSKA (reference sequence). Here the CDR3 reads CSAAGTSSYEQYF. The CDR3 nucleotides are TGCAGTGCTGCCGGGACTAGCTCCTACGAGCAGTACTTC.

V usage is TRBV4-2 and J usage is TRBJ1-2, with TRBD1 as a possible D gene (5 bases). The CDR3 extends over 12 amino acids. V shed 3 bases and J shed 7 bases, with 9 bases lying between them. The V gene's germline CDR1 is LGHNA and CDR2 YNFKEQ. The CDR3 here is CASSHWGSGYTF. Here the CDR3 DNA reads TGTGCCAGCAGCCACTGGGGCTCTGGCTACACCTTC.

The chain has TRBV6-1 and TRBJ1-5, with 12 bases aligning to TRBD1. With 7 bases clipped from V and 5 bases from J, the junction kept 6 bases outside the gene matches. Germline V gene sequence: CDR1 MNHNS, CDR2 SASEGT. This CDR3 has 15 residues. The CDR3 reads CASKVGTGGDQPQHF. CDR3 bases: TGTGCCAGCAAAGTTGGGACAGGGGGCGATCAGCCCCAGCATTTT.

This chain links TRBV2 with TRBJ2-7; 10 bases are shared with TRBD1. This CDR3 has 14 amino acids. Germline lookup yields CDR1 SNHLY and CDR2 FYNNEI. The ends lost 8 bases at V and 4 bases at J; junction bases unmatched: 8. The CDR3 DNA sequence: TGTGCCAGCGCCGGGACAGGGGCTCAATACGAGCAGTACTTC. Its translation is CASAGTGAQYEQYF.

The chain recombines TRBV7-2 with TRBJ1-3; TRBD1 aligns across 8 bases. Per germline, CDR1 SGHTA and CDR2 FQGNSA. The CDR3 consists of 13 residues. Trimming at V came to 4 bases and at J to 8 bases, leaving 4 bases not matched to a gene. The CDR3: CASSSGGRDTIYF. CDR3 bases: TGTGCCAGCAGCTCAGGGGGCAGGGACACCATATATTTT.

This chain uses TRBV27 with TRBJ2-7; D may be TRBD1 (6 bases). V was trimmed by 6 bases and J by 6 bases, leaving 21 bases between them. From germline, CDR1 is MNHEY and CDR2 SMNVEV (reference sequence). CDR3 length equals 15 residues. This CDR3 is CASRIAQGWPGEQYF. CDR3 coding DNA: TGTGCCAGCAGAATAGCGCAGGGGTGGCCCGGCGAGCAGTACTTC.